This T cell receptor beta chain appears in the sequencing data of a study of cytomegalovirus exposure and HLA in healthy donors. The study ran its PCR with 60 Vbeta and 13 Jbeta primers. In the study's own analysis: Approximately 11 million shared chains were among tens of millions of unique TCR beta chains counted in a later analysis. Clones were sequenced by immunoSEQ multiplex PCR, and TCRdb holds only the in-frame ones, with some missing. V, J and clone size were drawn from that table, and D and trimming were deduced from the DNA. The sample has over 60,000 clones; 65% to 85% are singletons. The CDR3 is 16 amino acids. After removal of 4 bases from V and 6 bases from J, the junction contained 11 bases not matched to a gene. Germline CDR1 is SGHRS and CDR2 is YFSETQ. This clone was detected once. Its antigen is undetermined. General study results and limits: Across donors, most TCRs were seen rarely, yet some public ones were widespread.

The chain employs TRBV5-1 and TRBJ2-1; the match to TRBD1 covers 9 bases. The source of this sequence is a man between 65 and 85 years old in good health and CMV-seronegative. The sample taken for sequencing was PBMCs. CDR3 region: CASSRTGTGMGNEQFF. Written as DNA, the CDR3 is TGCGCCAGCAGCCGTACCGGGACAGGGATGGGCAATGAGCAGTTCTTC. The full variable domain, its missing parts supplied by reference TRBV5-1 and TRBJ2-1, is KAGVTQTPRYLIKTRGQQVTLSCSPISGHRSVSWYQQTPGQGLQFLFEYFSETQRNKGNFPGRFSGRQFSNSRSEMNVSTLELGDSALYLCASSRTGTGMGNEQFFGPGTRLTVL.